The entry that follows covers one TCR beta chain sequence. As yet, its antigen is unknown. Treatment given: around 19 received Ad26.COV2.S at low or high dose, single or two shots; a few received placebo; per-sample allocation not given. Collection of the samples took place on day 63 after the first injection of vaccine or placebo. V was clipped by 4 bases and J by 2 bases; unmatched bases: 6. The germline gives CDR1 MNHEY, CDR2 SVGEGT. CDR3 length: 15 amino acids. These data are taken from a study of Ad26.COV2.S vaccination and SARS-CoV-2 variants. Study results and caveats: Across vaccine and placebo recipients, the breadth of non-spike TCRs was similar.

Using immunoSEQ multiplex PCR, the repertoire was profiled, and TCRdb retains in-frame clones only, with some absent. The sample records about 400,000 clones, approximately 89% being singletons. The sequences come from peripheral blood, collected in a trial of Ad26.COV2.S vaccine versus placebo. The receptor's source is a person between 18 and 60 years old who received the Ad26.COV2.S COVID-19 vaccine or a placebo. V gene TRBV6-2 or TRBV6-3 combines with J gene TRBJ2-3, with 7 nucleotides matching TRBD2. Here the CDR3 reads CASSWGGNSTDTQYF. CDR3 bases: TGTGCCAGCAGTTGGGGGGGGAACTCCACAGATACGCAGTATTTT.